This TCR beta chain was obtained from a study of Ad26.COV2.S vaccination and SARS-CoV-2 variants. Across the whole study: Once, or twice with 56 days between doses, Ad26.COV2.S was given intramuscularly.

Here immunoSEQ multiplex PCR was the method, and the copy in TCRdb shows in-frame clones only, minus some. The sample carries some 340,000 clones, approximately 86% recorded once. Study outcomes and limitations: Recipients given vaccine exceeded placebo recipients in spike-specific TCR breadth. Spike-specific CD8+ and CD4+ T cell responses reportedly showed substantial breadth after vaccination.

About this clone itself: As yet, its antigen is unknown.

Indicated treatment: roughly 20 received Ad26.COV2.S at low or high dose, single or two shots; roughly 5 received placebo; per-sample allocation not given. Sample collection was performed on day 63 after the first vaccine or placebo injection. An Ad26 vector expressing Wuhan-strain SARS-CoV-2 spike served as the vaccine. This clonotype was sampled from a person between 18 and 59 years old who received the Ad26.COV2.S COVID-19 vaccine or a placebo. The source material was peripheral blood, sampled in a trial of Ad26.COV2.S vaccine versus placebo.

In nucleotides, the CDR3 is TGTGCCAGCTCACTTGGGACTAGCGGGAGTAGCACCCTGGGGGTCTACAATGAGCAGTTCTTC. Protein: CASSLGTSGSSTLGVYNEQFF. The rearrangement links TRBV18 to TRBJ2-1, with 14 bases matching TRBD2. J lost 3 bases, V lost 4 bases, and 17 bases had no gene match. The CDR3 is 21 residues long. The germline gives CDR1 KGHSH, CDR2 LQKENI.